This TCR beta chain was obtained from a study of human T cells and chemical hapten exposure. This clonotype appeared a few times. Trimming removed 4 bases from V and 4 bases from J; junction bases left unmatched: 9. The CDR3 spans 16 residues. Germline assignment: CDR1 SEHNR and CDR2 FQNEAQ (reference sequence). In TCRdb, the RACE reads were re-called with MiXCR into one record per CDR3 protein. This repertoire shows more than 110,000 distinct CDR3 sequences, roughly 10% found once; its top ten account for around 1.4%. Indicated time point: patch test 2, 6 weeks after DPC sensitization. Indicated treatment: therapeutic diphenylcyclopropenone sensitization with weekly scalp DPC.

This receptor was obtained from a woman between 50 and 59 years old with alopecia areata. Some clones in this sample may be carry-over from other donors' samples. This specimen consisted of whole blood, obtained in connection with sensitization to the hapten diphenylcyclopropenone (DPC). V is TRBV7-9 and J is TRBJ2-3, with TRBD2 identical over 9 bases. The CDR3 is CASSSASGMGPDTQYF. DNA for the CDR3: TGTGCCAGCAGCTCGGCTAGCGGGATGGGCCCAGATACGCAGTATTTT.